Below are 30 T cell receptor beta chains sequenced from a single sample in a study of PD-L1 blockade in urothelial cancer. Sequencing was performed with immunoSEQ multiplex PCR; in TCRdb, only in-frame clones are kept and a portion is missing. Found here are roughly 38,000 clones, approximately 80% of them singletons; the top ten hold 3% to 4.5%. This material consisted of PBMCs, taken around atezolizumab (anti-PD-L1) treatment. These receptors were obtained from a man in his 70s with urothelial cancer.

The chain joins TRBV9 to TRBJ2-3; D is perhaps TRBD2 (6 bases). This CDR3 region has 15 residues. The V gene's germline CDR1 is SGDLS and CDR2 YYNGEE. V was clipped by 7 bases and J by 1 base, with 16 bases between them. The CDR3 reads CASRRGDSGTDTQYF. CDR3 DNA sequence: TGTGCCAGCCGCCGAGGGGACTCGGGCACAGATACGCAGTATTTT.

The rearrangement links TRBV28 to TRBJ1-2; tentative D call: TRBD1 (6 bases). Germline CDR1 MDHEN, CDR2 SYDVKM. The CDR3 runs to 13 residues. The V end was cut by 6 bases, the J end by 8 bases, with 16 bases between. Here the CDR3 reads CASRVTGTRGYTF. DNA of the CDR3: TGTGCCAGCAGAGTTACAGGGACCCGAGGCTACACCTTC.

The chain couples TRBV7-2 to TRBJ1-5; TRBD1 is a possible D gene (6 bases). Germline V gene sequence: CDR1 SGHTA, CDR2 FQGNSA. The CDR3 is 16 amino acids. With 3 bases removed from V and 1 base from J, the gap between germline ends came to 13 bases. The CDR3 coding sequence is TGTGCCAGCAGCTTGCACAGGGAATCGAGCAATCAGCCCCAGCATTTT. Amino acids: CASSLHRESSNQPQHF.

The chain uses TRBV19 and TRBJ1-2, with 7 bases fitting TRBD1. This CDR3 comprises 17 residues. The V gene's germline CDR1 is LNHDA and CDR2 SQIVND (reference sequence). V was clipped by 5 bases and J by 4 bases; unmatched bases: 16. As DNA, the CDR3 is TGTGCCAGTAGTCCAAAACCCGGGACAGCGCAATCCTATGGCTACACCTTC. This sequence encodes CASSPKPGTAQSYGYTF.

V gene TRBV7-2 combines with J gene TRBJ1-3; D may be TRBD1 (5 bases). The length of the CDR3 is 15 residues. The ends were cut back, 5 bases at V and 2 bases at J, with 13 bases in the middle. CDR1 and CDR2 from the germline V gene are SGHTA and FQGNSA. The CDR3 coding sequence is TGTGCCAGCAGCAGAGACAGAAGCACTGGAAACACCATATATTTT. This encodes CASSRDRSTGNTIYF.

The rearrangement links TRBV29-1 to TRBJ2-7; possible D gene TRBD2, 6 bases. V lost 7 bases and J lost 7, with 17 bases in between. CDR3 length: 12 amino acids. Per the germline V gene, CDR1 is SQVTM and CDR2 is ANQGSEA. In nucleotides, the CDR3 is TGCAGCGCAACAGGAGGGTCGGAGGAGCAGTACTTC. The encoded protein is CSATGGSEEQYF.

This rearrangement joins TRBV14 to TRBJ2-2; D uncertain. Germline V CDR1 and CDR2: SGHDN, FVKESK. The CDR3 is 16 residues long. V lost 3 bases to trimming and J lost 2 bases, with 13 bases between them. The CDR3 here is CASSQYAGVNTGELFF. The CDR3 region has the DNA TGTGCCAGCAGCCAGTACGCCGGAGTTAACACCGGGGAGCTGTTTTTT.

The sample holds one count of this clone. Written as DNA, the CDR3 is TGTGCCAGCAGCACCGGGACAGGCCTATACACTGAAGCTTTCTTT. Translating gives CASSTGTGLYTEAFF. The rearrangement uses TRBV7-9 and TRBJ1-1; 8 bases align to TRBD1. Per the germline V gene, CDR1 is SEHNR and CDR2 is FQNEAQ (reference sequence). V shed 5 bases and J 3 bases; nucleotides not matched to a gene: 8. There are 15 residues in the CDR3. The complete variable domain, with remaining parts taken from reference TRBV7-9 and TRBJ1-1, reads DTGVSQNPRHKITKRGQNVTFRCDPISEHNRLYWYRQTLGQGPEFLTYFQNEAQLEKSRLLSDRFSAERPKGSFSTLEIQRTEQGDSAMYLCASSTGTGLYTEAFFGQGTRLTVV.

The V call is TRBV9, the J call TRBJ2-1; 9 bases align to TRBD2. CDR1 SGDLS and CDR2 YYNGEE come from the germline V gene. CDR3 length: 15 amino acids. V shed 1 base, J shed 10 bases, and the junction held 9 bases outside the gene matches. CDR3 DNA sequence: TGTGCCAGCAGCGTAACGGCCCTAGCGGGATTCGAGCAGTTCTTC. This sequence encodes CASSVTALAGFEQFF.

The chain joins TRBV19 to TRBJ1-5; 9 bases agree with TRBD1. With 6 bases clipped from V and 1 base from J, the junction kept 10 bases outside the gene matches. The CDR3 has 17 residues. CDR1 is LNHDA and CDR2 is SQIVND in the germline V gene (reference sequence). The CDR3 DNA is TGTGCCAGTAGCAATCCACGGGACAGGGACAGCAATCAGCCCCAGCATTTT. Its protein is CASSNPRDRDSNQPQHF.

The CDR3 coding sequence is TGTGCCAGCAGCTTATCAGTTACCACCGGGGAGCTGTTTTTT. The encoded protein is CASSLSVTTGELFF. The chain recombines TRBV7-3 with TRBJ2-2; no definite D call. The CDR3 extends over 14 amino acids. V lost 2 bases to trimming and J lost 4 bases, with 8 bases between them. Germline loops: CDR1 SGHTA, CDR2 FQGTGA.

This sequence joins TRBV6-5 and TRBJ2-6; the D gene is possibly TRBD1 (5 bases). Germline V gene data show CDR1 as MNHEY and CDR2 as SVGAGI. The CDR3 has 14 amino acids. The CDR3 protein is CASRLRAGANVLTF. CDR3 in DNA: TGTGCTTCCCGCCTCAGGGCAGGGGCCAACGTCCTGACTTTC.

The CDR3 loop is CASSSTSLDSYNEQFF. The CDR3 DNA sequence: TGTGCCAGCAGTTCGACTAGCTTGGACTCCTACAATGAGCAGTTCTTC. The chain uses TRBV6-5 and TRBJ2-1, with 7 bases matching TRBD2. CDR3 size: 16 residues. V shed 4 bases, J shed 0 bases, and the junction held 6 bases outside the gene matches. The V gene's germline CDR1 is MNHEY and CDR2 SVGAGI.

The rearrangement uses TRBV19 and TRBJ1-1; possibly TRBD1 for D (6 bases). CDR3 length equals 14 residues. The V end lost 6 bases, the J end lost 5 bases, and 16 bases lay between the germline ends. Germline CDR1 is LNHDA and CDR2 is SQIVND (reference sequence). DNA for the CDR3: TGTGCCAGTAGGCAATTCAGGGGTAATACTGAAGCTTTCTTT. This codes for CASRQFRGNTEAFF.

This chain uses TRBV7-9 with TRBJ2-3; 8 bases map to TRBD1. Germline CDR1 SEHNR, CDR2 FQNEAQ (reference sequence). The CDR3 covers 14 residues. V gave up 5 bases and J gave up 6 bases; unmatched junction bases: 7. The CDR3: CASSDQGAADTQYF. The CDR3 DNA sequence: TGTGCCAGCAGCGACCAGGGGGCAGCGGATACGCAGTATTTT. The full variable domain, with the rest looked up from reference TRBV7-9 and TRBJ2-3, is DTGVSQNPRHKITKRGQNVTFRCDPISEHNRLYWYRQTLGQGPEFLTYFQNEAQLEKSRLLSDRFSAERPKGSFSTLEIQRTEQGDSAMYLCASSDQGAADTQYFGPGTRLTVL.

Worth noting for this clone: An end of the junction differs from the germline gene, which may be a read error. Here the CDR3 reads CASSLETSGIIF. In DNA, the CDR3 is TGTGCCAGCAGCTTAGAAACTAGCGGGATAATCTTC. The rearrangement uses TRBV7-9 and TRBJ2-1, with TRBD2 matching over 10 bases. The length of the CDR3 is 12 residues. Germline CDR1 is SEHNR and CDR2 is FQNEAQ (reference sequence).

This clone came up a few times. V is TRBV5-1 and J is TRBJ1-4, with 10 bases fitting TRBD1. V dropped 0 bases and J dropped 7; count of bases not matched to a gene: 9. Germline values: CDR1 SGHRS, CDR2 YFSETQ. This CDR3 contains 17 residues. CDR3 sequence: CASSLAGTGAKFEKLFF. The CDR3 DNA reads TGCGCCAGCAGCTTGGCAGGGACAGGGGCGAAGTTTGAAAAACTGTTTTTT. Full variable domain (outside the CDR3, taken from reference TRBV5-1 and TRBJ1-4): KAGVTQTPRYLIKTRGQQVTLSCSPISGHRSVSWYQQTPGQGLQFLFEYFSETQRNKGNFPGRFSGRQFSNSRSEMNVSTLELGDSALYLCASSLAGTGAKFEKLFFGSGTQLSVL.

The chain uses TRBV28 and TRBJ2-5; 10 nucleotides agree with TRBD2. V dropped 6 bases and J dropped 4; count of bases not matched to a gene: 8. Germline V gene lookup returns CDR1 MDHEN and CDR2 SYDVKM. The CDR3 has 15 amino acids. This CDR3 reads CASSGASGGGETQYF. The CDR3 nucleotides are TGTGCCAGCAGCGGGGCTAGCGGGGGAGGAGAGACCCAGTACTTC. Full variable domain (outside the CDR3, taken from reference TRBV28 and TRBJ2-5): DVKVTQSSRYLVKRTGEKVFLECVQDMDHENMFWYRQDPGLGLRLIYFSYDVKMKEKGDIPEGYSVSREKKERFSLILESASTNQTSMYLCASSGASGGGETQYFGPGTRLLVL.

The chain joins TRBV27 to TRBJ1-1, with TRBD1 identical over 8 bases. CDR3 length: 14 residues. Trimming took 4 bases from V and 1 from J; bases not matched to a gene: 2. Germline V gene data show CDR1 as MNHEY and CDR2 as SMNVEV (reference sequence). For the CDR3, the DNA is TGTGCCAGCAGTTGGGGGACAGGGAACACTGAAGCTTTCTTT. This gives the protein CASSWGTGNTEAFF.

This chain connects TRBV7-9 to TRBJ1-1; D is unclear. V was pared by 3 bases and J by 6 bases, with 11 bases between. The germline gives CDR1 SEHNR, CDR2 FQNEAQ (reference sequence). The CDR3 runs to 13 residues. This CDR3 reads CASSLTGTAEAFF. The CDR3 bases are TGTGCCAGCAGCTTGACGGGTACCGCTGAAGCTTTCTTT.

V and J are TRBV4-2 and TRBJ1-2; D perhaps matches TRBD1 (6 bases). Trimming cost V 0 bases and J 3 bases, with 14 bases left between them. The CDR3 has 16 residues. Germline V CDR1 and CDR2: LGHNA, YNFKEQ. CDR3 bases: TGTGCCAGCAGCCAAGATTCCGGCCAGGGGTACTATGGCTACACCTTC. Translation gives CASSQDSGQGYYGYTF.

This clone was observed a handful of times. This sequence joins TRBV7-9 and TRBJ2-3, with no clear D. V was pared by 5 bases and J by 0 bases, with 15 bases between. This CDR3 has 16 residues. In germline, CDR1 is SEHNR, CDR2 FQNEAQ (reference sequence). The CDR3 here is CASSPPQNPSTDTQYF. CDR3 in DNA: TGTGCCAGCAGCCCCCCCCAGAACCCAAGCACAGATACGCAGTATTTT.

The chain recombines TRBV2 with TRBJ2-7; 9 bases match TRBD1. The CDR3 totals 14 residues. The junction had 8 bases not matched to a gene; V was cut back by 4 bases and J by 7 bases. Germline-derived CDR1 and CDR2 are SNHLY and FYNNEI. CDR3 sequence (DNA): TGTGCCAGCAGTGGGGGACAGGGATTATCAGAGCAGTACTTC. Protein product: CASSGGQGLSEQYF.

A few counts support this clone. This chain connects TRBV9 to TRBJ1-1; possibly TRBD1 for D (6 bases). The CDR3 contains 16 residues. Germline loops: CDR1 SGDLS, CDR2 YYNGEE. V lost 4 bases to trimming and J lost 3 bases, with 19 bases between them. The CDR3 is CASSPRQVTIYTEAFF. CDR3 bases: TGTGCCAGCAGCCCTCGACAGGTTACCATTTACACTGAAGCTTTCTTT.

CDR3 residues: CASSPPRGEQPQHF. The CDR3 DNA reads as TGTGCCAGCAGTCCCCCCAGGGGTGAGCAGCCCCAGCATTTT. The chain recombines TRBV28 with TRBJ1-5; D is perhaps TRBD1 (6 bases). V was clipped by 5 bases and J by 7 bases, with 15 bases between them. This CDR3 has 14 amino acids. The germline V gene encodes CDR1 MDHEN and CDR2 SYDVKM.

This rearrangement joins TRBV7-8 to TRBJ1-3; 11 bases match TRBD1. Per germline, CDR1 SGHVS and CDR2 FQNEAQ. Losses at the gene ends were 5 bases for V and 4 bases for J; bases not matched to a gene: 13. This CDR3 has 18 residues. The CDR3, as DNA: TGTGCCAGCAGCCTCAAGGACAGGGGGCGAAAATCCGGAAACACCATATATTTT. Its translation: CASSLKDRGRKSGNTIYF.

The CDR3 loop reads CASSKDTSGSNNEQFF. CDR3 DNA sequence: TGTGCCAGCAGCAAAGACACTAGCGGGAGCAACAATGAGCAGTTCTTC. The genes are TRBV5-4 and TRBJ2-1, with TRBD2 matching over 11 bases. CDR1 is SGHNT, CDR2 YYREEE, per germline (reference sequence). There are 16 residues in the CDR3. J lost 5 bases, V lost 4 bases, and 8 bases had no gene match. The variable domain in full, completed from reference TRBV5-4 and TRBJ2-1, reads ETGVTQSPTHLIKTRGQQVTLRCSSQSGHNTVSWYQQALGQGPQFIFQYYREEENGRGNFPPRFSGLQFPNYSSELNVNALELDDSALYLCASSKDTSGSNNEQFFGPGTRLTVL.

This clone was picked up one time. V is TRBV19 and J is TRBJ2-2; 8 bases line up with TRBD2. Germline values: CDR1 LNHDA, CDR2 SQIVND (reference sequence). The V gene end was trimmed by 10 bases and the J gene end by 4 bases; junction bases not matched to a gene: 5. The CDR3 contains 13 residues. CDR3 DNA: TGTGCCACGGGACTAGTGGGCACCGGGGAGCTGTTTTTT. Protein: CATGLVGTGELFF.

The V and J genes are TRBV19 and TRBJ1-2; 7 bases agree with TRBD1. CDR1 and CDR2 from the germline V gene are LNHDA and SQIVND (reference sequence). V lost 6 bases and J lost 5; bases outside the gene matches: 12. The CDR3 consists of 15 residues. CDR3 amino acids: CASSDAATGEYGYTF. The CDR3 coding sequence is TGTGCCAGTAGCGACGCCGCCACAGGGGAGTATGGCTACACCTTC.

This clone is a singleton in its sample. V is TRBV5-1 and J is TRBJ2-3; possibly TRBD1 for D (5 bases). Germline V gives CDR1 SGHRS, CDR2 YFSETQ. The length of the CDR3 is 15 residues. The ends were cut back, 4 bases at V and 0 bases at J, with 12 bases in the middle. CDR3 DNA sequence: TGCGCCAGCAGCAATAACCCAGGGAGCACAGATACGCAGTATTTT. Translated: CASSNNPGSTDTQYF. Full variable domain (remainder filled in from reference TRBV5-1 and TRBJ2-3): KAGVTQTPRYLIKTRGQQVTLSCSPISGHRSVSWYQQTPGQGLQFLFEYFSETQRNKGNFPGRFSGRQFSNSRSEMNVSTLELGDSALYLCASSNNPGSTDTQYFGPGTRLTVL.